Each of the 22 T cell receptor beta chains below was sequenced from the same sample in a study of regulatory T cells in long-lasting Graves disease (dated by TCRdb to the early 2020s). Library method: multiplex PCR. The reads were generated on an Illumina HiSeq 4000. iRepertoire HTBI primers and Arm-PCR amplification of CDR3 regions were used to construct TCR beta libraries. The public reads were run again by TCRdb, first through fastp at Q25 and then through MiXCR, and only productive beta chains were kept. Identical CDR3 proteins give one entry, which carries the most common genes and DNA. The sample has 440,000 or so distinct CDR3 sequences on record, approximately 15% of them singletons. The ten largest clones take up 15% to 20% of the sample. Explained via the paper, the time point label denotes: newly diagnosed GD, antithyroid drugs for less than 3 months. RNA was extracted from PBMCs in TRIzol for both TCR sequencing and RNA sequencing.

These records were also assigned to another study, of T cells in Graves' hyperthyroidism and ophthalmopathy.

The sample consisted of peripheral blood mononuclear cells (PBMCs), taken at new diagnosis, from a patient treated with antithyroid drugs. The receptors stem from a woman in her 30s with Graves disease. Donor details come from another sample of the same person, matched by shared clones.

This chain connects TRBV25-1 to TRBJ1-1; D gene unclear. Per germline, CDR1 MGHDK and CDR2 SYGVNS. The V end was cut by 1 base, the J end by 0 bases, with 6 bases between. CDR3 length: 14 residues. The CDR3 region is CASSELGVNTEAFF. The CDR3 coding sequence is TGTGCCAGCAGTGAATTGGGAGTGAACACTGAAGCTTTCTTT. The full variable domain, with the rest looked up from reference TRBV25-1 and TRBJ1-1, is EADIYQTPRYLVIGTGKKITLECSQTMGHDKMYWYQQDPGMELHLIHYSYGVNSTEKGDLSSESTVSRIRTEHFPLTLESARPSHTSQYLCASSELGVNTEAFFGQGTRLTVV.

A note on this clonotype: The missing conserved phenylalanine or tryptophan at the end of this CDR3 makes a read error likely. The limits of the CDR3 on the DNA are not certain, so only TCRdb's listed CDR3 is given. The chain employs TRBV12-3 or TRBV12-4 and TRBJ2-7. Counting both end residues, the CDR3 totals 11 amino acids. CDR3 in amino acids: CASSSTHEQYL.

V gene TRBV20-1 combines with J gene TRBJ2-1; D may be TRBD2 (5 bases). The CDR3 length is 14 residues. Trimming took 2 bases from V and 4 from J, leaving 12 bases between them. Germline CDR1 and CDR2: DFQATT and SNEGSKA (reference sequence). CDR3 nucleotide sequence: TGCAGTGCTAGACCTCCGGACTCATACAATGAGCAGTTCTTC. Its translation is CSARPPDSYNEQFF.

This clonotype was detected a few times. The CDR3 loop reads CSVRTGEQTNEKLFF. The CDR3 DNA reads TGCAGCGTTCGGACAGGGGAGCAGACTAATGAAAAACTGTTTTTT. This sequence joins TRBV29-1 and TRBJ1-4; 9 nucleotides align to TRBD1. This CDR3 is 15 amino acids long. Trimming cost V 5 bases and J 2 bases; bases outside gene matches: 6. Germline CDR1 reads SQVTM; CDR2 reads ANQGSEA.

As to this clonotype: A much larger clone differs from this one at a single base, so this may be a read error. This sequence joins TRBV6-4 and TRBJ2-2; 11 nucleotides line up with TRBD2. Germline assignment: CDR1 MRHNA and CDR2 SNTAGT. This CDR3 region has 16 residues. The CDR3 protein is CAGSETSGSITGELFF. CDR3 coding DNA: TGTGCCGGCAGTGAAACTAGCGGGAGTATTACCGGGGAGCTGTTTTTT.

This clonotype was seen more than once but under ten times. This chain uses TRBV6-1 with TRBJ1-5; 7 bases are a match to TRBD1. Germline CDR1 reads MNHNS; CDR2 reads SASEGT. The CDR3 has 15 residues. J was trimmed by 2 bases and V by 7 bases; bases with no gene match: 8. The CDR3 here is CASIQGGSGNQPQHF. The DNA of the CDR3 is TGTGCCAGCATTCAAGGGGGCTCGGGCAATCAGCCCCAGCATTTT.

This clonotype came up many times. The V gene is TRBV28, the J gene TRBJ2-1; TRBD2 is a possible D gene (6 bases). This CDR3 is 16 amino acids long. V shed 5 bases and J shed 4 bases, with 18 bases lying between them. Germline loops: CDR1 MDHEN, CDR2 SYDVKM. The CDR3 loop reads CASSPPGIAVYNEQFF. For the CDR3, the DNA is TGTGCCAGCAGTCCCCCCGGGATAGCGGTATACAATGAGCAGTTCTTC.

The rearrangement joins TRBV27 to TRBJ2-1; no clear D. Germline V gene sequence: CDR1 MNHEY, CDR2 SMNVEV (reference sequence). Trimming took off 0 bases at V and 7 bases at J, with 13 bases between the two ends. The CDR3 has 15 amino acids. CDR3 protein: CASSLSGVLGNEQFF. DNA of the CDR3: TGTGCCAGCAGTTTATCTGGCGTTCTAGGGAATGAGCAGTTCTTC.

This clonotype has a count of ten or more. The gene calls are TRBV9 and TRBJ2-6; no definite D call. The CDR3 totals 13 residues. The ends were cut back, 5 bases at V and 3 bases at J, with 6 bases in the middle. Looked up from germline, CDR1 is SGDLS and CDR2 is YYNGEE. CDR3 sequence (DNA): TGTGCCAGCAGGGACGGTGGGGCCAACGTCCTGACTTTC. Its translation is CASRDGGANVLTF.

This clonotype was counted a few times. The chain employs TRBV5-1 and TRBJ2-7, with 8 bases fitting TRBD2. The CDR3 loop spans 15 amino acids. Germline V gene data show CDR1 as SGHRS and CDR2 as YFSETQ. Unmatched junction bases numbered 12, after V lost 7 bases and J lost 3 bases. The DNA of the CDR3 is TGCGCCAGCCAGATTCGGGAGGGTCCTCACTACGAGCAGTACTTC. Its protein product is CASQIREGPHYEQYF.

The chain is built from TRBV5-5 and TRBJ1-2; possibly TRBD1 for D (5 bases). The V gene's germline CDR1 is SGHKS and CDR2 YYEKEE (reference sequence). Trimming removed 5 bases at V and 4 bases at J, with 21 bases between. The CDR3 contains 16 residues. The CDR3 is CASSPPTDRGAYGYTF. The DNA for the CDR3 is TGTGCCAGCAGTCCACCGACAGATCGAGGGGCCTATGGCTACACCTTC.

The table lists this clonotype with a few counts. V usage is TRBV19 and J usage is TRBJ2-6; 8 bases fit TRBD1. Unmatched junction bases numbered 4, after V lost 3 bases and J lost 0 bases. Germline CDR1 is LNHDA and CDR2 is SQIVND (reference sequence). This CDR3 is 17 amino acids long. The CDR3 here is CASSIGTGSSGANVLTF. CDR3 DNA sequence: TGTGCCAGTAGTATCGGGACAGGAAGCTCTGGGGCCAACGTCCTGACTTTC.

This clonotype was counted a few times. This chain connects TRBV27 to TRBJ1-3; 7 bases fit TRBD1. V shed 5 bases and J 4 bases; nucleotides not matched to a gene: 17. Germline CDR1 and CDR2: MNHEY and SMNVEV (reference sequence). This CDR3 has 18 residues. CDR3 amino acids: CASSRGPPGQPGGNTIYF. Written as DNA, the CDR3 is TGTGCCAGCAGTAGGGGGCCACCGGGACAACCGGGAGGAAACACCATATATTTT.

This clonotype has more than one count but fewer than ten. The chain has TRBV5-4 and TRBJ1-2, with no clear D. The CDR3 has 14 residues. From germline, CDR1 is SGHNT and CDR2 YYREEE (reference sequence). The V and J ends lost 0 bases and 3 bases respectively, with 9 bases between them. The CDR3 reads CASSLVAVDYGYTF. In DNA, the CDR3 is TGTGCCAGCAGCTTGGTGGCAGTTGACTATGGCTACACCTTC.

This clonotype was observed a few times. This chain uses TRBV7-8 with TRBJ1-1; D is ambiguous. The germline V and J ends were trimmed by 4 bases and 1 base, with 10 bases remaining between them. Germline CDR1 reads SGHVS; CDR2 reads FQNEAQ. This CDR3 spans 14 amino acids. As DNA, the CDR3 is TGTGCCAGCAGCTCCGGTGGGCGGAACACTGAAGCTTTCTTT. This gives the protein CASSSGGRNTEAFF.

The chain couples TRBV13 to TRBJ2-1, with TRBD2 matching 14 bases. In germline, CDR1 is PRHDT, CDR2 FYEKMQ (reference sequence). V dropped 2 bases and J dropped 7; count of bases not matched to a gene: 13. The CDR3 consists of 19 residues. The chain's CDR3 is CASSLRGVSGTSGSNEQFF. Written as DNA, the CDR3 is TGTGCCAGCAGCTTAAGGGGGGTTTCCGGGACTAGCGGGAGTAATGAGCAGTTCTTC.

This clonotype was counted ten times or more. DNA of the CDR3: TGCAGTGCTATAAACAGGGTTACTGAAGCTTTCTTT. Protein sequence: CSAINRVTEAFF. The V call is TRBV20-1, the J call TRBJ1-1; tentatively, D is TRBD1 (6 bases). The CDR3 is 12 amino acids. Germline lookup yields CDR1 DFQATT and CDR2 SNEGSKA (reference sequence). Trimming shortened V by 4 bases and J by 5 bases, and 11 bases separated the two germline ends.

The chain uses TRBV20-1 and TRBJ2-7; 7 nucleotides agree with TRBD1. CDR1 DFQATT and CDR2 SNEGSKA come from the germline V gene (reference sequence). There are 14 residues in the CDR3. V trimming: 2 bases; J trimming: 0 bases; junction bases outside the gene matches: 4. Here the CDR3 reads CSARRDSFSYEQYF. Written as DNA, the CDR3 is TGCAGTGCTAGAAGGGACAGCTTCTCCTACGAGCAGTACTTC.

This clonotype was found many times. The chain's CDR3 is CASSLSSHREETQYF. The DNA of the CDR3 is TGTGCCAGCAGCTTATCTTCTCACCGGGAGGAGACCCAGTACTTC. The chain employs TRBV7-6 and TRBJ2-5, with a possible D match to TRBD2 (6 bases). This CDR3 region has 15 residues. Trimming took 2 bases from V and 5 from J, leaving 15 bases between them. Per the germline V gene, CDR1 is SGHVS and CDR2 is FNYEAQ. The full variable domain, completed using reference TRBV7-6 and TRBJ2-5, is GAGVSQSPRYKVTKRGQDVALRCDPISGHVSLYWYRQALGQGPEFLTYFNYEAQQDKSGLPNDRFSAERPEGSISTLTIQRTEQRDSAMYRCASSLSSHREETQYFGPGTRLLVL.

This clonotype has a count of ten or more. The chain has TRBV29-1 and TRBJ2-3; D gene unclear. Germline CDR1 and CDR2: SQVTM and ANQGSEA. The CDR3 covers 10 residues. Trimming left V 6 bases short and J 4 bases short, with 5 bases between. CDR3 sequence reads: CSVNADTQYF. The CDR3 region has the DNA TGCAGCGTAAATGCAGATACGCAGTATTTT.

At least ten counts were recorded for this clonotype. V usage is TRBV6-5 and J usage is TRBJ2-7, with 11 bases fitting TRBD2. This CDR3 is built from 17 residues. The V segment lost 4 bases and the J segment 3 bases; nucleotides outside the gene matches: 11. Germline lookup yields CDR1 MNHEY and CDR2 SVGAGI. The CDR3 DNA follows: TGTGCCAGCAGTTCGAGAAGGACTAGCGGGTCCCTCTACGAGCAGTACTTC. It is translated as CASSSRRTSGSLYEQYF.

On this clonotype: This may be a read error, as it is one base from a much larger clone. V is TRBV11-2 and J is TRBJ2-7; D not resolved. The CDR3 spans 13 residues. Germline loops: CDR1 SGHAT, CDR2 FQNNGV. The CDR3 protein is CASRLAFPYEQYF. In nucleotides, the CDR3 is TGCGCCAGCCGCTTGGCATTCCCCTACGAGCAGTACTTC.